This T cell receptor (beta chain) was identified in a study of spatial heterogeneity in lung cancer. Turning to the study itself: Where available, sequencing covered follow-up PBMC samples, taken at a median of approximately 2 years after resection. Detected beta-chain sequences consistently exceeded alpha-chain sequences.

Single TCR cDNA molecules each had their own unique molecular identifier. TCRdb recomputed calls from the 5' RACE reads with MiXCR, one row per CDR3 protein. The sample has around 98,000 distinct CDR3 sequences; roughly a fifth are singletons. Findings and caveats of the study: Blood contained ubiquitous expanded tumor TCRs more at resection than at follow-up.

This clonotype was observed many times. Its specificity is unknown. Stated time point: blood at routine non-recurrence follow-up after resection. This CDR3 has 13 residues. Germline lookup yields CDR1 WNHNN and CDR2 SYGVQD (reference sequence). Trimming cost V 6 bases and J 4 bases, with 12 bases left between them. V usage is TRBV10-1 and J usage is TRBJ2-5, with D perhaps assigned TRBD1 or TRBD2 (6 bases each). Source: PBMCs, taken at follow-up. The sequence was obtained from a male donor with early-stage non-small cell lung cancer. The CDR3 protein is CASSNGGSETQYF. The CDR3 DNA follows: TGCGCCAGCAGCAACGGGGGCTCAGAGACCCAGTACTTC.